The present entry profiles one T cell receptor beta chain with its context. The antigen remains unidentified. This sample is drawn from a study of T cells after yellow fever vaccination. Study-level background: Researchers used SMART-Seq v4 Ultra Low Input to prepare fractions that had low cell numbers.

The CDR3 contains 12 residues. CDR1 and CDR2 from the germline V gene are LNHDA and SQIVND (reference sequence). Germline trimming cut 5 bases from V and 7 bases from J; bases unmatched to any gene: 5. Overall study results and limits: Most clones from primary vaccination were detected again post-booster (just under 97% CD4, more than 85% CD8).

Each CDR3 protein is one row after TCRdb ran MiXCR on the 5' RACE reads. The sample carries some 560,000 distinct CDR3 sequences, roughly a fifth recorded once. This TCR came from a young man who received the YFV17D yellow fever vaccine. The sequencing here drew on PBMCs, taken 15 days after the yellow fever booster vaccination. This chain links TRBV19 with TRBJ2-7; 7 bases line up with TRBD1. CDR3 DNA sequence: TGTGCCAGTAGTGACAGGGTTGGGGAGCAGTACTTC. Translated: CASSDRVGEQYF.